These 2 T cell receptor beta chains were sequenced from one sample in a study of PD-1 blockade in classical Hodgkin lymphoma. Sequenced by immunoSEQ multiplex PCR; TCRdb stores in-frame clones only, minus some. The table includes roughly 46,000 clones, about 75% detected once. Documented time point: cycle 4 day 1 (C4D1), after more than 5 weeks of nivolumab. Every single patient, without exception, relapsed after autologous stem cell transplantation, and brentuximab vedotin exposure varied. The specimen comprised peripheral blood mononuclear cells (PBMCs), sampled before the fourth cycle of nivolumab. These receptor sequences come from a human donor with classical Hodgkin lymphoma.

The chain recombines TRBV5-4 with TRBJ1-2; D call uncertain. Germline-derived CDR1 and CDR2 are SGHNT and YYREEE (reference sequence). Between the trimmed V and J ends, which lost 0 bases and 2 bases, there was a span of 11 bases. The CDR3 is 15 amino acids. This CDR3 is CASSLDARANYGYTF. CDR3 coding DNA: TGTGCCAGCAGCTTGGACGCTAGGGCGAACTATGGCTACACCTTC.

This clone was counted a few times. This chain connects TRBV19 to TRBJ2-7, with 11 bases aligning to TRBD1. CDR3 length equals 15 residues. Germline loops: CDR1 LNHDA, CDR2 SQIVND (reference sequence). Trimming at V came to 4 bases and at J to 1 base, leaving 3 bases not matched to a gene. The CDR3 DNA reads TGTGCCAGTAGTAGAGGACAGGGGGCATCCTACGAGCAGTACTTC. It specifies CASSRGQGASYEQYF.